A selection of T cell receptor beta chains follows, all from one sample in a study of cytomegalovirus exposure and HLA in healthy donors. Measured with immunoSEQ multiplex PCR; TCRdb has only the in-frame clones, and not every one. The table shows 130,000 or so clones, with approximately 8% occurring only once. Material for sequencing was PBMCs. These receptors originate from a woman between 40 and 55 years old in good health and CMV-seropositive. Each CDR3 is given with its conserved first and last residue. A D gene is named only where the DNA matches it firmly. Only some rows state a clone size, as once, few, many or a class for expanded clones.

TRBV28,TRBJ2-7,.,TRBD1,TGTGCCAGCAGTTTCTCACTCGGGACAGGATACTACGAGCAGTACTTC,CASSFSLGTGYYEQYF
TRBV30,TRBJ1-1,.,.,TGTGCCTGGAGTGTAGTTCTCCCGGGGGTCGGTACTGAAGCTTTCTTT,CAWSVVLPGVGTEAFF
TRBV6-5,TRBJ1-5,.,.,TGTGCCAGCAGTTACCGGGGGGGCAATCAGCCCCAGCATTTT,CASSYRGGNQPQHF
TRBV29-1,TRBJ2-1,.,.,TGCAGCGCCCTCCCCTCCAGGGGAGGGAATTACAATGAGCAGTTCTTC,CSALPSRGGNYNEQFF
TRBV28,TRBJ2-2,few,.,TGTGCCAGCAGCCGAAGCTACACCGGGGAGCTGTTTTTT,CASSRSYTGELFF
TRBV27,TRBJ1-1,few,.,TGTGCCAGCAGAAACAGGGATTTGAACACTGAAGCTTTCTTT,CASRNRDLNTEAFF
TRBV30,TRBJ2-1,few,.,TGTGCCTGGAGTGTATCTCCCAATGAGCAGTTCTTC,CAWSVSPNEQFF
TRBV21-1,TRBJ2-6,few,.,TGTGCCAGCCGCCTAGCGGGGGGGACCTCCTCCAACGTCCTGACTTTC,CASRLAGGTSSNVLTF
TRBV5-1,TRBJ1-3,few,.,TGCGCCAGCAGCTTGTCCCAGGGAAGTGGAAACACCATATATTTT,CASSLSQGSGNTIYF
TRBV5-4,TRBJ2-7,.,TRBD2,TGTGCCAGCAGCCGGACTAGCGGGGGGGCCGGGGAGCAGTACTTC,CASSRTSGGAGEQYF
TRBV5-1,TRBJ2-1,.,TRBD2,TGCGCCAGCAGCTTGAGGACTAGCGGGGGATACAATGAGCAGTTCTTC,CASSLRTSGGYNEQFF
TRBV11-2,TRBJ1-1,few,TRBD1,TGTGCCAGCAGCCAACAGGGGGAGAACACTGAAGCTTTCTTT,CASSQQGENTEAFF
TRBV19,TRBJ1-5,few,.,TGTGCCAGTAGTATTAATTGGGCTTCAGGTCAGCCCCAGCATTTT,CASSINWASGQPQHF
TRBV7-9,TRBJ2-7,few,.,TGTGCCAGCACCCCAGGCCACTACGAGCAGTACTTC,CASTPGHYEQYF
TRBV5-1,TRBJ2-6,few,.,TGCGCCAGCAGCGTCCCGATTGGAGGTGGGGCCAACGTCCTGACTTTC,CASSVPIGGGANVLTF